Listed below are T cell receptor beta chains from one sample, sequenced in a study of response to subunit inactivated influenza vaccine. MiXCR, applied by TCRdb to the RT-PCR reads, yields one record per CDR3 protein. The table records 250,000 to 350,000 distinct CDR3 sequences, 20% to 25% of them present only once. The sample in question was PBMCs from blood, obtained approximately 20 months after vaccination. All receptors derive from a man aged 50-75 years who received an inactivated influenza vaccine. Each CDR3 is given with its conserved first and last residue. D genes are given only for firm matches. Rows give clone size only sometimes, using once, few, many, or a class for an expanded clone.

>TRBV4-3|-|many|TRBJ2-2
TGCGCCAGCAGCCAAGATTTTGTCAGGGACTGGACCGGGGAGCTGTTTTTT
CASSQDFVRDWTGELFF
>TRBV12-3/TRBV12-4|-|many|TRBJ2-1
TGTGCCAGCAGAGTAGACTCCGGCCCCTACAATGAGCAGTTCTTC
CASRVDSGPYNEQFF
>TRBV2|-|few|TRBJ1-5
TGTGCCAGCAGTACTCCAGATAGCAATCAGCCCCAGCATTTT
CASSTPDSNQPQHF
>TRBV29-1|-|once|TRBJ1-2
TGCAGCGTTGTAGGGGACTATGGCTACACCTTC
CSVVGDYGYTF
>TRBV4-1|-|-|TRBJ1-3
TGCGCCAGCAGCCAAGATCCGAATAACTCTGGAAACACCATATATTTT
CASSQDPNNSGNTIYF
>TRBV25-1|-|-|TRBJ1-3
TGTGCCAGTTCAGGCTCAAGGGCCATATATTTT
CASSGSRAIYF
>TRBV15|TRBD2|many|TRBJ2-2
TGTGCCACCAGCAGACCCGGACTAGCGGATACGAACACCGGGGAGCTGTTTTTT
CATSRPGLADTNTGELFF
>TRBV12-3/TRBV12-4|-|few|TRBJ2-3
TGTGCCAGCAGCCCCACCACTAGAGGCACAGATACGCAGTATTTT
CASSPTTRGTDTQYF
>TRBV11-1|TRBD1|-|TRBJ1-6
TGTGCCAGCAGCTTAGTGTCAGGGGGAAGCGGTGTGGATAATTCACCCCTCCACTTT
CASSLVSGGSGVDNSPLHF
>TRBV5-1|-|-|TRBJ1-6
TGCGCCAGCAGCTCTGGACAAACGACCTCACCCCTCCACTTT
CASSSGQTTSPLHF
>TRBV5-5|-|few|TRBJ2-3
TGTGCCAGCAGCTTAAGCTTCTCGAGCACAGATACGCAGTATTTT
CASSLSFSSTDTQYF
>TRBV29-1|-|few|TRBJ2-7
TGCAGCGTTGAACAGGTTGATGGAGAGCAGTACTTC
CSVEQVDGEQYF
>TRBV15|TRBD1|-|TRBJ2-5
TGTGCCACCAGCAGGGGAGCGAGGACAGGGGTTCAGGAGACCCAGTACTTC
CATSRGARTGVQETQYF
>TRBV20-1|TRBD1|few|TRBJ1-1
TGCAGTGCTAGCAGGGGGCGGACTGAAGCTTTCTTT
CSASRGRTEAFF
>TRBV6-1|TRBD1|-|TRBJ2-2
TGTGCCAGCAGTGCGACAGGGCCTAACACCGGGGAGCTGTTTTTT
CASSATGPNTGELFF
>TRBV13|TRBD1|few|TRBJ2-2
TGTGCCAGCAGCGAACCCGGGACAGGAACCGGGGAGCTGTTTTTT
CASSEPGTGTGELFF
>TRBV11-2|-|-|TRBJ2-4
TGTGCCAGCAGCTTAGAGGGGGCACCACTAAACATTCAGTACTTC
CASSLEGAPLNIQYF
>TRBV15|TRBD1|many|TRBJ1-1
TGTGCCACCAGCAGCCCAGGGGGGCGGAACACTGAAGCTTTCTTT
CATSSPGGRNTEAFF
>TRBV6-2/TRBV6-3|-|-|TRBJ2-2
TGTGCCAGCAGTTACTCGGTCGGGGAGCTGTTTTTT
CASSYSVGELFF
>TRBV4-3|-|few|TRBJ2-4
TGCGCCAGCAGCCAAGATTTAGGGCAGGGAAACATTCAGTACTTC
CASSQDLGQGNIQYF
>TRBV5-1|TRBD2|-|TRBJ2-3
TGCGCCAGCAGCTTGGAGGGGACTAGCGGCACAGATACGCAGTATTTT
CASSLEGTSGTDTQYF
>TRBV6-1|-|-|TRBJ2-1
TGTGCCAGCAGACGCCAGGGGTCGGGAGGTATCAATGAGCAGTTCTTC
CASRRQGSGGINEQFF
>TRBV5-4|-|many|TRBJ1-5
TGTGCCAGCAGTTTCCGGGGGAGCAATCAGCCCCAGCATTTT
CASSFRGSNQPQHF
>TRBV6-2/TRBV6-3|TRBD1|few|TRBJ1-4
TGTGCCAGCCGGGACAGCAACCATGAAAAACTGTTTTTT
CASRDSNHEKLFF